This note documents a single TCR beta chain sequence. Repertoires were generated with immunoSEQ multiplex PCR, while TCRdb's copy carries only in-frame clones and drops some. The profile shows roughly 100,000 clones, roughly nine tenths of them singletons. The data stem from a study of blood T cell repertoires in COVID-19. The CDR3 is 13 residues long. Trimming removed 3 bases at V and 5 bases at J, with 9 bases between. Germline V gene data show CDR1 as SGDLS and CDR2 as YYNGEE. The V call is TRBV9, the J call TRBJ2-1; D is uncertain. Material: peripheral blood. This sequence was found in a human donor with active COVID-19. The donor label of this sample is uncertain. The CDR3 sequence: CASSDTNNNEQFF. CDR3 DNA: TGTGCCAGCAGCGACACTAATAACAATGAGCAGTTCTTC.